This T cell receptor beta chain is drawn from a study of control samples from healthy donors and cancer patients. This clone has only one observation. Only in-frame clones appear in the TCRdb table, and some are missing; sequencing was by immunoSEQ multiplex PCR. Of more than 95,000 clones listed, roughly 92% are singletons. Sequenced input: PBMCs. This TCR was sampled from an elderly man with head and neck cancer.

Written as DNA, the CDR3 is TGCGCCAGCAGCCAAGATTGGGGAAGCTCCTACGAGCAGTACTTC. This encodes CASSQDWGSSYEQYF. The chain joins TRBV4-3 to TRBJ2-7; D remains unclear. V was clipped by 0 bases and J by 0 bases, with 9 bases between them. The germline CDR1 and CDR2 sequences are LGHNA and YSLEER. This CDR3 spans 15 amino acids.